This T cell receptor (beta chain) is drawn from a study of blood T cell repertoires in COVID-19. Germline V gene sequence: CDR1 KGHSH, CDR2 LQKENI. CDR3 length: 16 amino acids. The ends lost 3 bases at V and 4 bases at J; junction bases unmatched: 5. Original handling: Counts of nucleated cells, estimated from reference gene primer amplification, were obtained. Assay: immunoSEQ multiplex PCR; the TCRdb copy retains only in-frame clones and omits some. The D gene and trimming were derived from the DNA, and the V and J assignments and clone size from that table. Among 63,000 or so clones listed, approximately 90% were seen once.

The rearrangement links TRBV18 to TRBJ2-7; 14 nucleotides line up with TRBD2. The sample consisted of peripheral blood. This TCR was sampled from a human donor in a cohort sampled during active COVID-19. CDR3 loop: CASSPPGLAGDYEQYF. CDR3 in DNA: TGTGCCAGCTCACCCCCGGGACTAGCGGGAGATTACGAGCAGTACTTC.